What follows are 24 T cell receptor beta chains derived from one specimen sequenced in a study of blood T cell repertoires in COVID-19. The method was immunoSEQ multiplex PCR; TCRdb's version includes in-frame clones alone and lacks a portion of them. The sample consists of roughly 200,000 clones, more than 80% of them appearing once. Sequenced sample: peripheral blood. The receptors here all came from a woman aged 55-75 years with acute or convalescent COVID-19.

On this clone itself: The junction shows a germline mismatch at one end, possibly a read error. V is TRBV7-7 and J is TRBJ1-4, with D perhaps matching TRBD1 (5 bases). CDR1 SSHAT and CDR2 FNYEAQ come from the germline V gene (reference sequence). The CDR3 loop spans 13 amino acids. Here the CDR3 DNA reads TGTGCTAGCAGCTCGGGACTTCGTGAAAAACTGTTTTTT. This translates into CASSSGLREKLFF.

This chain links TRBV7-3 with TRBJ2-6; possible D gene TRBD1, 5 bases. Germline CDR1 reads SGHTA; CDR2 reads FQGTGA. V lost 2 bases to trimming and J lost 4 bases, with 6 bases between them. The CDR3 extends over 14 amino acids. The CDR3 bases are TGTGCCAGCAGCTTAGGGGCCGGGGCCAACGTCCTGACTTTC. This codes for CASSLGAGANVLTF.

V gene TRBV15 combines with J gene TRBJ1-1; D call uncertain. V was cut by 0 bases and J by 3 bases, with 5 bases left in between. Germline CDR1 and CDR2: LNHNV and YYDKDF (reference sequence). The CDR3 length is 13 residues. The CDR3 nucleotides read TGTGCCACCAGCAGAGATTTAGACACTGAAGCTTTCTTT. Translation gives CATSRDLDTEAFF.

The chain joins TRBV24-1 to TRBJ2-5, with D possibly TRBD1 on 6 matching bases. This CDR3 is 14 amino acids long. V was shortened by 3 bases and J by 5 bases, with 12 bases between the two germline ends. The germline V gene encodes CDR1 KGHDR and CDR2 SFDVKD. For the CDR3, the DNA is TGTGCCACCAGTGATCTCCAGGGGCATGAGACCCAGTACTTC. It specifies CATSDLQGHETQYF.

V gene TRBV7-9 combines with J gene TRBJ2-5, with TRBD2 matching over 11 bases. The CDR3 is 14 amino acids. V lost 3 bases, J lost 5 bases, and 2 bases stayed unmatched. The germline V gene has CDR1 SEHNR and CDR2 FQNEAQ (reference sequence). CDR3: CASSLTSGKETQYF. For the CDR3, the DNA is TGTGCCAGCAGCTTGACTAGCGGGAAGGAGACCCAGTACTTC.

The J gene is TRBJ2-7, the V gene TRBV6-6, with D uncertain. The CDR3 consists of 13 residues. Germline CDR1 MNHNY, CDR2 SVGAGI (reference sequence). Trimming removed 7 bases from V and 2 bases from J, with 12 bases in between. CDR3 region: CASNTSPTYEQYV. CDR3 DNA sequence: TGTGCCAGCAACACCTCGCCCACCTACGAGCAGTACGTC.

The J gene is TRBJ1-2, the V gene TRBV2; 7 bases match TRBD1. The length of the CDR3 is 14 residues. Germline CDR1 reads SNHLY; CDR2 reads FYNNEI. The junction had 13 bases not matched to a gene; V was cut back by 7 bases and J by 8 bases. The DNA of the CDR3 is TGTGCCAGCAAGGTAGGGGGCGAATATCAAGGCTACACCTTC. This translates into CASKVGGEYQGYTF.

In DNA, the CDR3 is TGTGCCAGCAGCTTAGACAGGGGGCTCAGCACAGATACGCAGTATTTT. This sequence encodes CASSLDRGLSTDTQYF. V usage is TRBV7-8 and J usage is TRBJ2-3; TRBD1 matches at 9 bases. Trimming at V came to 1 base and at J to 0 bases, leaving 2 bases not matched to a gene. Per the germline V gene, CDR1 is SGHVS and CDR2 is FQNEAQ. The length of the CDR3 is 16 residues.

This clone was picked up one time. The gene calls are TRBV27 and TRBJ1-4, with D possibly being TRBD1 (6 bases). This CDR3 has 15 residues. CDR1 and CDR2 from the germline V gene are MNHEY and SMNVEV (reference sequence). V was pared by 3 bases and J by 8 bases, with 16 bases between. CDR3 bases: TGTGCCAGCAGTTTTTTGGGGGGGCGCGGGGAAAAACTGTTTTTT. It specifies CASSFLGGRGEKLFF.

This chain links TRBV5-1 with TRBJ2-7; D is perhaps TRBD2 (5 bases). Germline V gives CDR1 SGHRS, CDR2 YFSETQ. V shed 0 bases and J shed 0 bases, with 7 bases lying between them. The CDR3 covers 14 residues. The CDR3 region has the DNA TGCGCCAGCAGCTTGGAAGAGGGCTCCTACGAGCAGTACTTC. Translated, it gives CASSLEEGSYEQYF.

This rearrangement joins TRBV5-6 to TRBJ2-3, with 7 positions matching TRBD2. The V segment lost 6 bases and the J segment 3 bases; nucleotides outside the gene matches: 10. CDR3 length: 15 residues. From germline, CDR1 is SGHDT and CDR2 YYEEEE. The CDR3 region has the DNA TGTGCCAGCACCCGGCTGGGGGGAGGGACAGATACGCAGTATTTT. Its protein product is CASTRLGGGTDTQYF.

The chain links TRBV7-9 to TRBJ1-1; no firm D call. Trimming removed 1 base from V and 1 base from J, with 7 bases in between. This CDR3 contains 14 residues. CDR1 and CDR2 (germline): SEHNR, FQNEAQ (reference sequence). In DNA form, the CDR3 reads TGTGCCAGCAGCTTAGGAGACAAGAACACTGAAGCTTTCTTT. Encoded protein: CASSLGDKNTEAFF. Variable domain in full (rest from reference TRBV7-9 and TRBJ1-1): DTGVSQNPRHKITKRGQNVTFRCDPISEHNRLYWYRQTLGQGPEFLTYFQNEAQLEKSRLLSDRFSAERPKGSFSTLEIQRTEQGDSAMYLCASSLGDKNTEAFFGQGTRLTVV.

This clone has a single count. The V and J genes are TRBV28 and TRBJ2-7, with 9 bases matching TRBD1. With 2 bases clipped from V and 3 bases from J, the junction kept 5 bases outside the gene matches. Germline loops: CDR1 MDHEN, CDR2 SYDVKM. This CDR3 has 15 residues. CDR3 in DNA: TGTGCCAGCAGTTTAGCCGGGACAGGGTACTACGAGCAGTACTTC. Its protein is CASSLAGTGYYEQYF.

The chain's CDR3 is CASSLDIRESTQYF. The CDR3 nucleotides read TGCGCCAGCAGCTTGGATATCAGGGAATCGACGCAGTATTTT. The rearrangement uses TRBV5-1 and TRBJ2-3; possible D gene TRBD1, 5 bases. V lost 0 bases and J 9 bases, leaving 14 bases between the germline ends. The germline V gene has CDR1 SGHRS and CDR2 YFSETQ. The CDR3 spans 14 residues.

This clone has a handful of counts. The J gene is TRBJ1-2, the V gene TRBV28; TRBD1 matches 7 bases. Germline V gene lookup returns CDR1 MDHEN and CDR2 SYDVKM. Germline trimming cut 4 bases from V and 6 bases from J; bases unmatched to any gene: 5. The length of the CDR3 is 13 residues. CDR3 sequence reads: CASSWDRIDGYTF. The DNA for the CDR3 is TGTGCCAGCAGTTGGGACAGAATTGATGGCTACACCTTC.

The genes are TRBV19 and TRBJ1-2, with TRBD1 matching 8 bases. V shed 4 bases and J 0 bases; nucleotides not matched to a gene: 7. CDR3 size: 16 residues. CDR1 and CDR2 from the germline V gene are LNHDA and SQIVND (reference sequence). CDR3 sequence reads: CASSTPGTGTNYGYTF. Written as DNA, the CDR3 is TGTGCCAGTAGTACCCCCGGGACAGGCACTAACTATGGCTACACCTTC.

The V call is TRBV24-1, the J call TRBJ2-2; D might be TRBD2 (5 bases). This CDR3 is 14 amino acids long. CDR1 KGHDR and CDR2 SFDVKD come from the germline V gene. Trimming left V 1 base short and J 6 bases short, with 8 bases between. The CDR3 region has the DNA TGTGCCACCAGTGATTTCAACGGGGCCGGGGAGCTGTTTTTT. Amino acid sequence: CATSDFNGAGELFF.

The sample holds a few counts of this clone. This chain connects TRBV9 to TRBJ2-1; tentative D call: TRBD2 (5 bases). The CDR3 extends over 15 amino acids. In germline, CDR1 is SGDLS, CDR2 YYNGEE. V lost 0 bases and J 1 base, leaving 8 bases between the germline ends. DNA for the CDR3: TGTGCCAGCAGCGTAGAGGACTTGTCCTACAATGAGCAGTTCTTC. Translating gives CASSVEDLSYNEQFF.

V and J are TRBV24-1 and TRBJ2-1; D call uncertain. The CDR3 totals 14 residues. From germline, CDR1 is KGHDR and CDR2 SFDVKD. V dropped 5 bases and J dropped 4 bases, with 11 bases sitting between them. The CDR3 is CATSGSVLYNEQFF. As DNA, the CDR3 is TGTGCCACCAGTGGAAGCGTCCTTTACAATGAGCAGTTCTTC.

This chain joins TRBV10-3 and TRBJ2-7, with 7 nucleotides matching TRBD2. The CDR3 runs to 15 residues. The junction had 6 bases not matched to a gene; V was cut back by 4 bases and J by 0 bases. Germline loops: CDR1 ENHRY, CDR2 SYGVKD. In nucleotides, the CDR3 is TGTGCCATCAGTGGACTAGCTCGCAGCTCCTACGAGCAGTACTTC. Translated, it gives CAISGLARSSYEQYF.

The count of this clone is one. CDR3 protein: CASSPGTGETEAFF. The CDR3 coding sequence is TGTGCCAGCAGCCCCGGGACAGGGGAAACTGAAGCTTTCTTT. The rearrangement joins TRBV5-4 to TRBJ1-1, with TRBD1 identical over 10 bases. Germline CDR1 and CDR2: SGHNT and YYREEE (reference sequence). The CDR3 runs to 14 residues. V gave up 4 bases and J gave up 5 bases; unmatched junction bases: 5.

CDR3 sequence: CASSTRTGTAMGYTF. CDR3 in DNA: TGTGCCAGCAGCACCCGGACAGGGACAGCGATGGGCTACACCTTC. The chain combines TRBV5-5 with TRBJ1-2, with 8 bases matching TRBD1. The CDR3 consists of 15 residues. V lost 4 bases, J lost 8 bases, and 13 bases stayed unmatched. Germline lookup yields CDR1 SGHKS and CDR2 YYEKEE (reference sequence).

The chain joins TRBV28 to TRBJ1-3; 7 bases line up with TRBD1. The germline gives CDR1 MDHEN, CDR2 SYDVKM. This CDR3 contains 16 residues. The ends lost 4 bases at V and 0 bases at J; junction bases unmatched: 6. The CDR3 is CASSSPTGSSGNTIYF. The CDR3 nucleotides are TGTGCCAGCAGTTCCCCGACAGGGTCCTCTGGAAACACCATATATTTT.

This clone appeared a few times. V usage is TRBV5-6 and J usage is TRBJ1-2; no clear D gene. From germline, CDR1 is SGHDT and CDR2 YYEEEE. The CDR3 totals 14 residues. Trimming removed 2 bases from V and 1 base from J, with 9 bases in between. CDR3 sequence: CASSFAGNNYGYTF. In DNA, the CDR3 is TGTGCCAGCAGCTTCGCGGGGAATAACTATGGCTACACCTTC.